Below are 5 T cell receptor beta chains sequenced from a single sample in a study of blood T cell repertoires in COVID-19. The repertoire was sequenced with immunoSEQ multiplex PCR; TCRdb's copy has only in-frame clones and lacks some. The sample yields roughly 150,000 clones, more than 75% seen once. Material: peripheral blood. The receptor set was obtained from a woman in her forties or fifties with acute or convalescent COVID-19.

CDR3 sequence reads: CASSLGNGNQPQHF. CDR3 coding DNA: TGTGCCAGCAGCTTAGGCAACGGGAACCAGCCCCAGCATTTT. The chain has TRBV7-2 and TRBJ1-5; no clear D. CDR3 length: 14 amino acids. Germline CDR1 reads SGHTA; CDR2 reads FQGNSA. V dropped 1 base and J dropped 7 bases, with 11 bases sitting between them.

V and J are TRBV5-4 and TRBJ2-2; no clear D. The CDR3 spans 14 residues. Trimming pared 0 bases from V and 5 bases from J, leaving 8 bases between. Germline V gives CDR1 SGHNT, CDR2 YYREEE (reference sequence). The DNA of the CDR3 is TGTGCCAGCAGCTTGGACTCGATTACCGGGGAGCTGTTTTTT. This gives the protein CASSLDSITGELFF.

This sequence joins TRBV28 and TRBJ1-6, with 8 bases lining up with TRBD1. CDR3 length: 15 residues. Trimming cost V 5 bases and J 9 bases; bases outside gene matches: 9. Looked up from germline, CDR1 is MDHEN and CDR2 is SYDVKM. The CDR3 coding sequence is TGTGCCAGCAGTCTCCCCGGACAGGGCCCTTCACCCCTCCACTTT. It is translated as CASSLPGQGPSPLHF.

The V and J genes are TRBV19 and TRBJ1-6; D is unresolved. The V end lost 5 bases, the J end lost 0 bases, and 8 bases lay between the germline ends. Per the germline V gene, CDR1 is LNHDA and CDR2 is SQIVND (reference sequence). CDR3 length equals 15 residues. The CDR3 region has the DNA TGTGCCAGTAGTGATCTAAGCTCCTATAATTCACCCCTCCACTTT. Its translation is CASSDLSSYNSPLHF. Supplemented by reference TRBV19 and TRBJ1-6, the full variable domain reads DGGITQSPKYLFRKEGQNVTLSCEQNLNHDAMYWYRQDPGQGLRLIYYSQIVNDFQKGDIAEGYSVSREKKESFPLTVTSAQKNPTAFYLCASSDLSSYNSPLHFGNGTRLTVT.

A few counts support this clone. The V gene is TRBV30, the J gene TRBJ2-2; 10 bases align to TRBD1. V was clipped by 0 bases and J by 6 bases; unmatched bases: 7. Germline CDR1 and CDR2: GTSNPN and SVGIG (reference sequence). The CDR3 totals 16 residues. The CDR3 is CAWSVLGQGLAGELFF. The CDR3 DNA reads as TGTGCCTGGAGTGTACTGGGACAGGGGCTTGCCGGGGAGCTGTTTTTT.